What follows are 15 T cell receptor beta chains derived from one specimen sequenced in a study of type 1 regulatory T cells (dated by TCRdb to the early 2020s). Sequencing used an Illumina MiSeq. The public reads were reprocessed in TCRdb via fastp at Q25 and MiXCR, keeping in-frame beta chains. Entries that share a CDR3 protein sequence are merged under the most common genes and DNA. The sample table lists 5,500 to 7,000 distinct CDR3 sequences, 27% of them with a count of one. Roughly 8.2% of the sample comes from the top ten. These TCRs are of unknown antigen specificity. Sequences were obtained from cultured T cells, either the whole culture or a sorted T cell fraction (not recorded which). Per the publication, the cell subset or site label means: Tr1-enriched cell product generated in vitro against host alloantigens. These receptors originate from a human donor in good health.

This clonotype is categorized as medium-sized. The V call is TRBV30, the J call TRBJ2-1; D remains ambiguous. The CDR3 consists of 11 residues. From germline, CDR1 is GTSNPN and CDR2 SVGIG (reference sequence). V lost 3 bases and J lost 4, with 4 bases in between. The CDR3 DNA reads TGTGCCTGGAGGGAATACAATGAGCAGTTCTTC. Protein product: CAWREYNEQFF.

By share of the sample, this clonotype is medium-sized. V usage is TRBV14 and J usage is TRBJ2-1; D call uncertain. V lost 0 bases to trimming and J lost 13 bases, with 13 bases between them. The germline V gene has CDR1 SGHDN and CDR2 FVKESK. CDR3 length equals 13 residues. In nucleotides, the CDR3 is TGTGCCAGCAGCCAAGATCTACAAAAGCGTCAGTTCTTC. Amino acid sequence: CASSQDLQKRQFF. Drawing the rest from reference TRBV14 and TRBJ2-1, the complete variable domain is EAGVTQFPSHSVIEKGQTVTLRCDPISGHDNLYWYRRVMGKEIKFLLHFVKESKQDESGMPNNRFLAERTGGTYSTLKVQPAELEDSGVYFCASSQDLQKRQFFGPGTRLTVL.

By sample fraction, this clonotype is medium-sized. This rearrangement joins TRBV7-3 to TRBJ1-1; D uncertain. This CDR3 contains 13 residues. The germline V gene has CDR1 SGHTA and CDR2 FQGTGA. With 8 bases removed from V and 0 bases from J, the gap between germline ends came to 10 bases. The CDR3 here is CASGLRMNTEAFF. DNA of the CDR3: TGTGCCAGCGGGCTGAGAATGAACACTGAAGCTTTCTTT.

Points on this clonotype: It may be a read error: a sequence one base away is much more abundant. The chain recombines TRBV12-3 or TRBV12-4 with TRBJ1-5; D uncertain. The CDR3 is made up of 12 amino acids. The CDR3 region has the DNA TGTGCCGGCAGTTTAGGAATTCAGCCCCAGCATTTT. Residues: CAGSLGIQPQHF.

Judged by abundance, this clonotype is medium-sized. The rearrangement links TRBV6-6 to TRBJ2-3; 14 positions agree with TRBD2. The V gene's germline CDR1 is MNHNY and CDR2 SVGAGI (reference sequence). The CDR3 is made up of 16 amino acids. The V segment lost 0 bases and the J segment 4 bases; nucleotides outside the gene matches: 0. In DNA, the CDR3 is TGTGCCAGCAGTTACTCGGGACTAGCGGGAGCAGATACGCAGTATTTT. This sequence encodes CASSYSGLAGADTQYF.

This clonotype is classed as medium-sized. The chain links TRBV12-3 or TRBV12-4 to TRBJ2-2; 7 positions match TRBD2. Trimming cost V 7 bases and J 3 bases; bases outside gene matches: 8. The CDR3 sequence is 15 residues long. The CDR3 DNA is TGTGCCAGCAAGCGTGCTAGCGGCCACACCGGGGAGCTGTTTTTT. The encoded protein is CASKRASGHTGELFF.

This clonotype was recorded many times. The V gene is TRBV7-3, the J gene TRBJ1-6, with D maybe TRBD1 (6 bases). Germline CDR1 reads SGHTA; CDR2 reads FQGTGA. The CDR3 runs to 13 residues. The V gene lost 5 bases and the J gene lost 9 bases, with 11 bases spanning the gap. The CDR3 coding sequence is TGTGCCAGCAGCCGGACAGACGGTTCACCCCTCCACTTT. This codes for CASSRTDGSPLHF.

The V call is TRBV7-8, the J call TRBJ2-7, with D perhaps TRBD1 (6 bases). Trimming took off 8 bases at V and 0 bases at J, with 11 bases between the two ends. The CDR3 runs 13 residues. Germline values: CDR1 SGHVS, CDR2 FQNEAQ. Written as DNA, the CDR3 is TGTGCCAGCTCACGACAGGACTCCTACGAGCAGTACTTC. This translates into CASSRQDSYEQYF.

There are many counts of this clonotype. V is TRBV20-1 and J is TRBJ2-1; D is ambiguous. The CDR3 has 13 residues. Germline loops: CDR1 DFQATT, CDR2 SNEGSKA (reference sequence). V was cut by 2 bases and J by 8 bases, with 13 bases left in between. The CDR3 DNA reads TGCAGTGCTAGACCCCCCTCGGGTGATGAGCAGTTCTTC. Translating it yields CSARPPSGDEQFF.

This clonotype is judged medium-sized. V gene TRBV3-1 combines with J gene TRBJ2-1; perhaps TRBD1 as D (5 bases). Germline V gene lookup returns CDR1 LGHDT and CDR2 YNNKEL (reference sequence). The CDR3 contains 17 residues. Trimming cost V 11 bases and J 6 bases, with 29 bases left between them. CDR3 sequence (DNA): TGTGCCGCCAGCAGCCCCCCTGGCAGGGTGTTAGGCAATGAGCAGTTCTTC. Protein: CAASSPPGRVLGNEQFF.

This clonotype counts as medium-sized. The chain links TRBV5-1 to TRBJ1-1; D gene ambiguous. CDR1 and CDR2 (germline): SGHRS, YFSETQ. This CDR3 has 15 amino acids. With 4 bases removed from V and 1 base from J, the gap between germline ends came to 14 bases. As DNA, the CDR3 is TGCGCCAGCAGCCTGACCTCCGGGCCGAACACTGAAGCTTTCTTT. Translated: CASSLTSGPNTEAFF.

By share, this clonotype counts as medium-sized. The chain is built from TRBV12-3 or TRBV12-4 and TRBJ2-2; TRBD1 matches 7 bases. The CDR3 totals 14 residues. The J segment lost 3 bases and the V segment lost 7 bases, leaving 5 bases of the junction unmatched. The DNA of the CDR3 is TGTGCCAGCAATCGGCAGGGGGACACCGGGGAGCTGTTTTTT. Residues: CASNRQGDTGELFF.

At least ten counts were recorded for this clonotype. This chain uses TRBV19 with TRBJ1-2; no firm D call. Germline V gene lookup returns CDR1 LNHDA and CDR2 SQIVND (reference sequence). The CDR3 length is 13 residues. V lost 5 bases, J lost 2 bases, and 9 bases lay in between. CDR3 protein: CASSVDGNYGYTF. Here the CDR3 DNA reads TGTGCCAGTAGTGTGGACGGGAACTATGGCTACACCTTC.

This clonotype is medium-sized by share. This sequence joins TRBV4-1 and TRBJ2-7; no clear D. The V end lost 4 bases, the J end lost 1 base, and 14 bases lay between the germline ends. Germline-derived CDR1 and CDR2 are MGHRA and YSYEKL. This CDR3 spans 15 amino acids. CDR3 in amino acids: CASSRQLGSSYEQYF. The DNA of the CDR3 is TGCGCCAGCAGCCGTCAATTGGGATCGTCCTACGAGCAGTACTTC.

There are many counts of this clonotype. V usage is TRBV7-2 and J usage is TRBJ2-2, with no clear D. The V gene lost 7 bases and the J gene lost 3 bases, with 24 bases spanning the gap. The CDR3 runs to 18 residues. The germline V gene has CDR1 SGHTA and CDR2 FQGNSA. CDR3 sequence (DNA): TGTGCCAGCATCTCCCGGTCGAGCGCGCCTCTACACACCGGGGAGCTGTTTTTT. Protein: CASISRSSAPLHTGELFF.